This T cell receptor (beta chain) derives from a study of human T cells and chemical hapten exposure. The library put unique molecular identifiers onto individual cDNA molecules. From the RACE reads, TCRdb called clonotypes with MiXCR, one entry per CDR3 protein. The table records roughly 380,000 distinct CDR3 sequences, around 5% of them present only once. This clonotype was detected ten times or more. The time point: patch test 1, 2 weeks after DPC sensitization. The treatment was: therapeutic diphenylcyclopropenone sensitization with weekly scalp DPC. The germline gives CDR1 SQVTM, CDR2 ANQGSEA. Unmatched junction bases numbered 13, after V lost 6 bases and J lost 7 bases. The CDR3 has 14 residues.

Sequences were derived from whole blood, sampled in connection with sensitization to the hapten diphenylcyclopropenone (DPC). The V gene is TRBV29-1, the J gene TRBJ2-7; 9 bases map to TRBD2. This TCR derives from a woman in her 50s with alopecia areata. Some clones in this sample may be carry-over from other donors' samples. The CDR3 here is CSVTSGTTTREQYF. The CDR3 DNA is TGCAGCGTGACTAGCGGCACTACGACGAGGGAGCAGTACTTC.